One sample yielded the 31 T cell receptor beta chains listed below, sequenced in a study of OX40 agonist ivuxolimab in advanced cancers. TCRdb's table, derived via immunoSEQ multiplex PCR, lists solely in-frame clones and lacks some. The data contain approximately 46,000 clones, 60% to 80% of them singletons. Sequenced material: CD4+ or CD8+ T cells sorted from blood, taken in a trial of the OX40 agonist ivuxolimab. The source is an adult with an advanced solid tumor such as melanoma, head and neck, liver or kidney cancer.

This sequence joins TRBV4-2 and TRBJ2-1; 9 bases fit TRBD2. V lost 4 bases to trimming and J lost 3 bases; unmatched junction nucleotides: 7. Germline values: CDR1 LGHNA, CDR2 YNFKEQ. This CDR3 region has 16 residues. The CDR3 DNA sequence: TGTGCCAGCAGCCGAGAACTAGCGGGTGGCTACAATGAGCAGTTCTTC. Translated: CASSRELAGGYNEQFF.

The chain joins TRBV19 to TRBJ2-2; D ambiguous. CDR1 LNHDA and CDR2 SQIVND come from the germline V gene (reference sequence). The CDR3 consists of 13 residues. Between the trimmed V and J ends, which lost 7 bases and 2 bases, there was a span of 8 bases. The CDR3 coding sequence is TGTGCCAGTATGAAGCGCAACACCGGGGAGCTGTTTTTT. Its translation is CASMKRNTGELFF. Supplemented by reference TRBV19 and TRBJ2-2, the full variable domain reads DGGITQSPKYLFRKEGQNVTLSCEQNLNHDAMYWYRQDPGQGLRLIYYSQIVNDFQKGDIAEGYSVSREKKESFPLTVTSAQKNPTAFYLCASMKRNTGELFFGEGSRLTVL.

V and J are TRBV10-3 and TRBJ2-7; the D gene is possibly TRBD2 (7 bases). The germline V gene has CDR1 ENHRY and CDR2 SYGVKD. There are 12 residues in the CDR3. Trimming cost V 10 bases and J 6 bases, with 16 bases left between them. Here the CDR3 reads CATGGGGAEQYF. The CDR3, as DNA: TGTGCCACCGGCGGAGGGGGGGCCGAGCAGTACTTC.

Only one count was recorded for this clone. V and J are TRBV2 and TRBJ1-2; 8 bases line up with TRBD1. The germline V gene encodes CDR1 SNHLY and CDR2 FYNNEI. The V and J ends lost 6 bases and 2 bases, in that order; junction bases with no gene match: 8. CDR3 size: 15 residues. The CDR3 spells CASSGDRRPNYGYTF. CDR3 sequence (DNA): TGTGCCAGCAGCGGGGACAGGCGGCCCAACTATGGCTACACCTTC.

The chain combines TRBV21-1 with TRBJ1-1; TRBD1, as called in the table, went unchecked against the DNA. TRBV21-1 is recorded as a pseudogene. The CDR3 has 16 amino acids. The CDR3 DNA reads as TGTGCCAGCAGCAGAGGGACAGGGGTGTTGAACACTGAAGCTTTCTTT. Translation: CASSRGTGVLNTEAFF.

This CDR3 is CASSVLAGETQYF. CDR3 coding DNA: TGTGCCAGTAGTGTCCTAGCGGGGGAGACCCAGTACTTC. This rearrangement joins TRBV19 to TRBJ2-5; 9 positions match TRBD2. CDR3 length: 13 amino acids. The V gene end was trimmed by 5 bases and the J gene end by 5 bases; junction bases not matched to a gene: 3. CDR1 and CDR2 from the germline V gene are LNHDA and SQIVND (reference sequence).

The chain is built from TRBV18 and TRBJ1-3, with D unclear. The CDR3 runs 13 residues. Deletions cut 6 bases from V and 8 bases from J, with 14 bases between. CDR1 is KGHSH, CDR2 LQKENI, per germline. CDR3 sequence (DNA): TGTGCCAGCTCCGCCTATGGGGAATACACCATATATTTT. It specifies CASSAYGEYTIYF.

This clone showed up just a few times. V gene TRBV6-4 combines with J gene TRBJ1-2; perhaps TRBD1 as D (6 bases). CDR3 length: 13 residues. From germline, CDR1 is MRHNA and CDR2 SNTAGT. Trimming cost V 2 bases and J 8 bases, with 12 bases left between them. The CDR3 DNA sequence: TGTGCCAGCAGTGACACCCGGGGGCTCGGCTACACCTTC. Its translation: CASSDTRGLGYTF.

V and J are TRBV15 and TRBJ1-2, with a tentative D call TRBD1 (6 bases). The CDR3 contains 15 residues. Germline V gene data show CDR1 as LNHNV and CDR2 as YYDKDF (reference sequence). V dropped 1 base and J dropped 0 bases, with 9 bases sitting between them. The CDR3 nucleotides are TGTGCCACCAGCAGAGGACAGGCATCTAACTATGGCTACACCTTC. Protein sequence: CATSRGQASNYGYTF.

This chain connects TRBV5-6 to TRBJ2-7; 7 bases line up with TRBD2. Germline CDR1 and CDR2: SGHDT and YYEEEE. The CDR3 is 16 amino acids. Trimming removed 0 bases from V and 3 bases from J; junction bases left unmatched: 9. The CDR3 DNA follows: TGTGCCAGCAGCTTGGAGGGGCCTAGCGGTCTCTACGAGCAGTACTTC. Its translation is CASSLEGPSGLYEQYF.

As DNA, the CDR3 is TGTGCCAGCAGCGCTCAGGCTGCTCTGAACACTGAAGCTTTCTTT. This codes for CASSAQAALNTEAFF. J is TRBJ1-1 and V is TRBV7-9, with no clear D. Per germline, CDR1 SEHNR and CDR2 FQNEAQ (reference sequence). The length of the CDR3 is 15 residues. V gave up 5 bases and J gave up 0 bases, with 13 bases separating them.

The chain employs TRBV27 and TRBJ2-1; 12 bases agree with TRBD2. Trimming removed 4 bases from V and 9 bases from J; junction bases left unmatched: 10. The CDR3 loop spans 16 amino acids. Germline loops: CDR1 MNHEY, CDR2 SMNVEV (reference sequence). CDR3 region: CASSSGLAGSGGEQFF. The CDR3 DNA follows: TGTGCCAGCAGTTCCGGACTAGCGGGATCGGGGGGTGAGCAGTTCTTC.

This chain links TRBV6-5 with TRBJ2-7; a weak D match, TRBD2 (5 bases). The V end lost 10 bases, the J end lost 0 bases, and 16 bases lay between the germline ends. Germline values: CDR1 MNHEY, CDR2 SVGAGI. The CDR3 consists of 14 residues. This CDR3 reads CATQRWGISYEQYF. The CDR3 nucleotides read TGTGCCACCCAGCGGTGGGGTATCTCCTACGAGCAGTACTTC.

The chain couples TRBV5-5 to TRBJ1-5; 9 positions match TRBD1. The CDR3 runs to 17 residues. The germline V gene encodes CDR1 SGHKS and CDR2 YYEKEE (reference sequence). Trimming removed 0 bases from V and 1 base from J; junction bases left unmatched: 5. The CDR3 nucleotides are TGTGCCAGCAGCTTGGTATACGGACAGGGGAGCAATCAGCCCCAGCATTTT. Translating gives CASSLVYGQGSNQPQHF.

Worth noting for this clone: This sample also contains other DNA sequences that code for the same CDR3. The V and J genes are TRBV9 and TRBJ1-2; possible D gene TRBD1, 6 bases. The CDR3 runs to 15 residues. V was cut by 0 bases and J by 4 bases, with 13 bases left in between. Per the germline V gene, CDR1 is SGDLS and CDR2 is YYNGEE. Here the CDR3 reads CASSVGGGGGYGYTF. Written as DNA, the CDR3 is TGTGCCAGCAGCGTAGGAGGAGGAGGGGGCTATGGCTACACCTTC.

This chain joins TRBV5-1 and TRBJ2-1, with a tentative D call TRBD2 (5 bases). The CDR3 is 11 residues long. The germline gives CDR1 SGHRS, CDR2 YFSETQ. The V gene lost 3 bases and the J gene lost 12 bases, with 10 bases spanning the gap. In DNA, the CDR3 is TGCGCCAGCAGCTCCGGGGATCCGCAGTTCTTC. Translating gives CASSSGDPQFF.

This chain connects TRBV29-1 to TRBJ1-2, with D possibly TRBD1 on 5 matching bases. CDR1 and CDR2 from the germline V gene are SQVTM and ANQGSEA. Trimming took off 4 bases at V and 4 bases at J, with 13 bases between the two ends. The CDR3 runs to 13 residues. In DNA form, the CDR3 reads TGCAGCGTTGCGGGTGGGGGTTTCTATGGCTACACCTTC. It yields the protein CSVAGGGFYGYTF.

In nucleotides, the CDR3 is TGTGCCAGCAGCCTGGACAGGGGAGGCTATGGCTACACCTTC. Translated: CASSLDRGGYGYTF. The V call is TRBV7-2, the J call TRBJ1-2; TRBD1 matches at 9 bases. The CDR3 extends over 14 amino acids. Germline lookup yields CDR1 SGHTA and CDR2 FQGNSA. J was trimmed by 4 bases and V by 5 bases; bases with no gene match: 5.

The chain links TRBV2 to TRBJ2-7; TRBD2 might be the D (6 bases). The CDR3 length is 14 residues. Per the germline V gene, CDR1 is SNHLY and CDR2 is FYNNEI. With 6 bases removed from V and 7 bases from J, the gap between germline ends came to 19 bases. The DNA for the CDR3 is TGTGCCAGCAGGGTCCGGTCGGGGGTCTGGGAGCAGTACTTC. Encoded protein: CASRVRSGVWEQYF.

The gene calls are TRBV14 and TRBJ2-1, with TRBD1 matching 7 bases. The V and J ends lost 4 bases and 10 bases, in that order; junction bases with no gene match: 7. The CDR3 totals 13 residues. The V gene's germline CDR1 is SGHDN and CDR2 FVKESK. DNA of the CDR3: TGTGCCAGCAGCCCCCTACAGGGGAGCGAGCAGTTCTTC. This sequence encodes CASSPLQGSEQFF.

V usage is TRBV5-1 and J usage is TRBJ1-2, with unresolved D. The germline V gene encodes CDR1 SGHRS and CDR2 YFSETQ. The CDR3 loop spans 16 amino acids. Between the trimmed V and J ends, which lost 3 bases and 0 bases, there was a span of 15 bases. CDR3 loop: CASSSWDTNSNYGYTF. In DNA, the CDR3 is TGCGCCAGCAGCTCCTGGGATACCAATTCTAACTATGGCTACACCTTC. Full variable domain (rest looked up from reference TRBV5-1 and TRBJ1-2): KAGVTQTPRYLIKTRGQQVTLSCSPISGHRSVSWYQQTPGQGLQFLFEYFSETQRNKGNFPGRFSGRQFSNSRSEMNVSTLELGDSALYLCASSSWDTNSNYGYTFGSGTRLTVV.

The chain uses TRBV7-9 and TRBJ1-2; weak D call: TRBD1 (6 bases). This CDR3 contains 14 residues. CDR1 and CDR2 (germline): SEHNR, FQNEAQ (reference sequence). The V and J ends lost 1 base and 4 bases respectively, with 10 bases between them. CDR3 nucleotides: TGTGCCAGCAGCTTAGGACAGGACTCCTATGGCTACACCTTC. Its protein is CASSLGQDSYGYTF.

CDR3 sequence (DNA): TGCGCCAGCAGCTTTGACAGCAATCAGCCCCAGCATTTT. Translation: CASSFDSNQPQHF. This chain uses TRBV5-1 with TRBJ1-5; no clear D. The CDR3 covers 13 residues. The ends were cut back, 2 bases at V and 1 base at J, with 4 bases in the middle. The germline CDR1 and CDR2 sequences are SGHRS and YFSETQ.

This clone occurred a few times. The chain recombines TRBV4-1 with TRBJ1-2; no reliable D call. V dropped 1 base and J dropped 6 bases, with 12 bases sitting between them. This CDR3 is 14 amino acids long. Germline CDR1 is MGHRA and CDR2 is YSYEKL. The CDR3 DNA reads TGCGCCAGCAGCCAAGCTAGCAGGACCGATGGCTACACCTTC. Translated, it gives CASSQASRTDGYTF.

This chain links TRBV6-9 with TRBJ2-7; D remains unclear. CDR3 size: 15 residues. CDR1 MNHGY and CDR2 SVAAGI come from the germline V gene. V gave up 3 bases and J gave up 3 bases, with 15 bases separating them. The CDR3 coding sequence is TGTGCCAGCAGTTACCGGGTCGGTACCGACTACGAGCAGTACTTC. Translated, it gives CASSYRVGTDYEQYF.

The chain combines TRBV7-9 with TRBJ1-1, with D possibly matching TRBD1 (5 bases). Looked up from germline, CDR1 is SEHNR and CDR2 is FQNEAQ (reference sequence). The CDR3 runs 14 residues. V was cut by 2 bases and J by 9 bases, with 16 bases left in between. The CDR3 loop is CASSLSQGNIKAFF. The CDR3, as DNA: TGTGCCAGCAGCTTATCGCAGGGAAACATAAAAGCTTTCTTT.

The V call is TRBV2, the J call TRBJ2-1; TRBD2 matches 7 bases. The CDR3 is 14 residues long. V was pared by 6 bases and J by 6 bases, with 8 bases of the junction left unmatched. CDR1 and CDR2 from the germline V gene are SNHLY and FYNNEI. The CDR3, as DNA: TGTGCCAGCAGACGACTAGCTTGGGGCAATGAGCAGTTCTTC. As protein: CASRRLAWGNEQFF.

The V gene is TRBV7-7, the J gene TRBJ2-7, with 8 bases matching TRBD1. V lost 5 bases to trimming and J lost 2 bases; unmatched junction nucleotides: 5. Germline V CDR1 and CDR2: SSHAT, FNYEAQ (reference sequence). The CDR3 sequence is 14 residues long. This CDR3 reads CASSPKGQAYEQYF. The CDR3, as DNA: TGTGCCAGCAGCCCCAAGGGACAGGCCTACGAGCAGTACTTC.

This sequence joins TRBV21-1 and TRBJ2-7. TRBV21-1 represents a pseudogene. The CDR3 consists of 15 residues. The DNA for the CDR3 is TGTGCCAGCAGCAGAGGAGGGCAGGGGCTCCACGAGCAGTACTTC. This encodes CASSRGGQGLHEQYF.

This clone was found once. V usage is TRBV6-1 and J usage is TRBJ1-5; D possibly corresponds to TRBD1 (6 bases). The CDR3 contains 15 residues. Trimming pared 4 bases from V and 2 bases from J, leaving 12 bases between. CDR1 is MNHNS and CDR2 is SASEGT in the germline V gene. The CDR3 reads CASSVGAGGNQPQHF. CDR3 in DNA: TGTGCCAGCAGTGTAGGTGCAGGGGGCAATCAGCCCCAGCATTTT.

In its sample, this clone ranks as medium-sized (0.01 to 0.1%). The chain uses TRBV9 and TRBJ1-2, with TRBD1 identical over 7 bases. The CDR3 consists of 13 residues. The germline gives CDR1 SGDLS, CDR2 YYNGEE. The trim removed 4 bases at V and 4 bases at J, leaving 4 bases unmatched. This chain's CDR3 is CASSPHRGYGYTF. CDR3 in DNA: TGTGCCAGCAGCCCCCACAGGGGCTATGGCTACACCTTC.